Listed below are T cell receptor beta chains from one sample, sequenced in a study of human T cells and chemical hapten exposure. TCRdb re-called the RACE reads through MiXCR, storing one row per CDR3 protein. This sample carries about 41,000 distinct CDR3 sequences, about 4.5% of them seen once, and the ten largest clones take roughly 5.8%. The specimen was whole blood. Receptor source: a human donor in good health. Some clones in this sample may be carry-over from other donors' samples. CDR3s include the opening cysteine and the closing phenylalanine or tryptophan. A D gene is named only where the DNA matches it firmly.

>TRBD2|TRBV27
CASSFQGGRANEQFF
>.|TRBV4-1
CASSQGFNEQFF
>.|TRBV29-1
CSEGSGPTDTQYF
>TRBD1|TRBV6-5
CASSRDRGPNQPQHF
>.|TRBV2
CASSEGFRTEAFF
>.|TRBV28
CASSSGGETNEKLFF
>.|TRBV30
CAWSNGVDSGNTIYF
>TRBD1|TRBV5-1
CASSSTQGAAEQFF
>.|TRBV7-8
CASSLVTGGSGNTIYF
>.|TRBV29-1
CSVTAGSYNTEAFF
>.|TRBV9
CASSVGNTGELFF
>TRBD2|TRBV23-1
CASSRFEAGGLYEQFF
>TRBD1|TRBV12-3/TRBV12-4
CASSRDSWGTEAFF
>.|TRBV28
CASSFRMRGTEAFF
>.|TRBV3-1
CASSQFSEAFF
>.|TRBV28
CASSLRQNTEAFF
>TRBD2|TRBV29-1
CSVVTSGSGYEQYF
>.|TRBV10-3
CAISEGGTEAFF
>TRBD2|TRBV3-1
CASSQDLGAGAYEQFF
>TRBD1|TRBV28
CASSLSPGQPFTDTQYF
>TRBD2|TRBV28
CASSLQGGRETQYF
>.|TRBV14
CASSPEGRRNTEAFF
>TRBD2|TRBV7-8
CASSPSWGGWYEQYF
>.|TRBV29-1
CSLASTVTDMQYF